This TCR beta chain emerged from a study of blood T cell repertoires in COVID-19. Background on the study: Researchers got acute and convalescent COVID-19 samples from the United States, Italy and Spain. PBMCs, B-cell-depleted T cells, or T cells were the source of the cDNA or gDNA that made up the material.

The CDR3 loop spans 15 amino acids. Germline loops: CDR1 SQVTM, CDR2 ANQGSEA. The ends lost 2 bases at V and 6 bases at J; junction bases unmatched: 11. Original data processing: It was from reference gene primer amplification that nucleated cell counts were estimated. Profiled with immunoSEQ multiplex PCR; TCRdb holds only in-frame clones, not every one. The DNA was the basis for D and trimming; V, J and clone size are from that table. The data hold 100,000 to 150,000 clones, with around 91% observed a single time. The chain links TRBV29-1 to TRBJ1-2; TRBD1 matches at 8 bases. Sample: peripheral blood. This receptor was taken from a man between 70 and 80 years old with active or convalescent COVID-19. The CDR3 loop reads CSVESRDRQYNGYTF. In DNA, the CDR3 is TGCAGCGTTGAATCTCGGGACAGGCAATATAATGGCTACACCTTC.